The 9 T cell receptor beta chains below all came from one sample that was sequenced in a study of shared clonotypes between healthy human individuals. Repertoires were generated with immunoSEQ multiplex PCR, while TCRdb's copy carries only in-frame clones and drops some. The data show fewer than 600,000 clones, with approximately 71% seen just once and around 12% held by the top ten. Sequencing used PBMCs. The origin of the receptors is a woman in her forties in good health. Some clones in this sample may be carry-over from other donors' samples.

Note on this clone: A far larger clone is only one base removed, so a read error is likely. The chain combines TRBV6-5 with TRBJ1-5, with D possibly TRBD1 on 5 matching bases. The CDR3 is 14 residues long. Germline CDR1 MNHEY, CDR2 SVGAGI. CDR3: CARSYGTENQPQHF. The CDR3 region has the DNA TGTGCCAGAAGTTACGGGACGGAGAATCAGCCCCAGCATTTT.

The chain recombines TRBV6-5 with TRBJ2-2, with D perhaps given as TRBD1 or TRBD2 (6 bases each). CDR1 MNHEY and CDR2 SVGAGI come from the germline V gene. The germline V and J ends were trimmed by 0 bases and 6 bases, with 11 bases remaining between them. The CDR3 is made up of 15 amino acids. In DNA form, the CDR3 reads TGTGCCAGCAGTTACTCCTCAGGGGAGGCCGGGGAGCTGTTTTTT. Protein: CASSYSSGEAGELFF.

The J gene is TRBJ2-2, the V gene TRBV2; the D is unclear. The CDR3 runs to 15 residues. V shed 7 bases and J shed 1 base, with 13 bases lying between them. Germline V gene data show CDR1 as SNHLY and CDR2 as FYNNEI. Written as DNA, the CDR3 is TGTGCCAGCAACCAGATTGCGATGAACACCGGGGAGCTGTTTTTT. Translation: CASNQIAMNTGELFF.

V and J are TRBV28 and TRBJ2-3, with D possibly being TRBD1 or TRBD2 (5 bases each). V was pared by 3 bases and J by 8 bases, with 27 bases between. The CDR3 is made up of 18 amino acids. Germline CDR1 is MDHEN and CDR2 is SYDVKM. CDR3 region: CASSFGHGTSWDLGTQYF. The CDR3 region has the DNA TGTGCCAGCAGTTTCGGCCACGGGACGTCTTGGGATCTGGGTACGCAGTATTTT.

This clone was recorded many times. The chain recombines TRBV30 with TRBJ2-5; D could derive from TRBD1 or TRBD2 (5 bases each). Germline CDR1 is GTSNPN and CDR2 is SVGIG (reference sequence). V gave up 3 bases and J gave up 1 base, with 12 bases separating them. This CDR3 has 14 residues. CDR3 sequence: CAWRPGTAQETQYF. The CDR3 DNA follows: TGTGCCTGGAGACCCGGGACCGCCCAAGAGACCCAGTACTTC.

The rearrangement joins TRBV9 to TRBJ2-7; 11 positions agree with TRBD2. CDR1 and CDR2 from the germline V gene are SGDLS and YYNGEE. V gave up 0 bases and J gave up 4 bases; unmatched junction bases: 3. The CDR3 totals 15 residues. CDR3 DNA sequence: TGTGCCAGCAGCGTAGGAGGGACTAGCGGATACGAGCAGTACTTC. Protein: CASSVGGTSGYEQYF.

The chain carries TRBV30 and TRBJ1-1; no clear D gene. The CDR3 totals 13 residues. Germline assignment: CDR1 GTSNPN and CDR2 SVGIG (reference sequence). V was cut by 4 bases and J by 5 bases, with 14 bases left in between. The CDR3 DNA follows: TGTGCCTGGACCTCCCTGGGGTGGACTGAAGCTTTCTTT. It is translated as CAWTSLGWTEAFF.

This clone turned up a few times. A much larger clone lies one base from this, so it may be a read error. The rearrangement uses TRBV4-1 and TRBJ2-7; possibly TRBD2 for D (5 bases). The CDR3 contains 16 residues. CDR1 and CDR2 (germline): MGHRA, YSYEKL. The CDR3 spells CASSQSGIKNTHERYF. For the CDR3, the DNA is TGCGCCAGCAGCCAAAGCGGTATTAAGAACACACACGAGCGGTACTTC.

This clone was seen a single time. The chain combines TRBV10-3 with TRBJ2-6; D is uncertain. The germline V and J ends were trimmed by 7 bases and 0 bases, with 7 bases remaining between them. Germline CDR1 is ENHRY and CDR2 is SYGVKD. The CDR3 is 14 residues long. As DNA, the CDR3 is TGTGCCATCACTACGCCCTCTGGGGCCAACGTCCTGACTTTC. It codes for CAITTPSGANVLTF.